These T cell receptor beta chains were read from a single sample in a study of blood T cell repertoires in COVID-19. Profiled with immunoSEQ multiplex PCR; TCRdb holds only in-frame clones, not every one. This sample has over 95,000 clones, with roughly four fifths found just once. Sequencing was carried out using peripheral blood. Receptor source: a human donor in a cohort sampled during active COVID-19. Both conserved end residues are part of each CDR3. D genes are given only for firm matches. For some rows the clone size is stated as once, few or many, or as a class when expanded; others skip it.

NA,TRBD2,TRBJ2-5,TRBV9,CASSVAGGGLETQYF,TGTGCCAGCAGCGTCGCTGGCGGGGGGTTAGAGACCCAGTACTTC
NA,TRBD1,TRBJ1-4,TRBV28,CASTGDRGVTNEKLFF,TGTGCCAGCACCGGCGACAGGGGCGTAACTAATGAAAAACTGTTTTTT
NA,NA,TRBJ2-2,TRBV29-1,CSVLELGGELFF,TGCAGCGTACTGGAGCTTGGCGGGGAGCTGTTTTTT
NA,NA,TRBJ1-5,TRBV29-1,CSVGTGNQPQHF,TGCAGCGTTGGGACAGGCAATCAGCCCCAGCATTTT
few,NA,TRBJ2-2,TRBV5-1,CASSSEAGELFF,TGCGCCAGCAGCTCGGAAGCGGGGGAGCTGTTTTTT
NA,NA,TRBJ2-7,TRBV4-3,CASSQDRATDGSYEQYF,TGCGCCAGCAGCCAAGATCGGGCGACAGACGGATCCTACGAGCAGTACTTC
NA,TRBD2,TRBJ2-5,TRBV5-4,CASSISGAEETQYF,TGTGCCAGCAGCATCAGCGGGGCTGAGGAGACCCAGTACTTC
NA,TRBD2,TRBJ2-3,TRBV20-1,CSASWAIAGSTDTQYF,TGCAGTGCTAGTTGGGCAATAGCGGGGAGCACAGATACGCAGTATTTT
NA,TRBD1,TRBJ2-7,TRBV7-6,CASSLVTGQGNYEQYF,TGTGCCAGCAGCTTAGTCACCGGACAGGGGAACTACGAGCAGTACTTC
NA,NA,TRBJ2-1,TRBV24-1,CATSDPIRAYNEQFF,TGTGCCACCAGTGACCCTATTCGCGCCTACAATGAGCAGTTCTTC
NA,NA,TRBJ1-6,TRBV9,CASSVEPGSIFNSPLHF,TGTGCCAGCAGCGTAGAACCAGGCAGCATCTTTAATTCACCCCTCCACTTT
NA,NA,TRBJ2-7,TRBV11-2,CASSLVAGKGPYEQYF,TGTGCCAGCAGCTTAGTGGCGGGGAAGGGGCCCTACGAGCAGTACTTC
few,NA,TRBJ2-3,TRBV14,CASSQVGPGDTQYF,TGTGCCAGCAGCCAAGTTGGTCCAGGGGATACGCAGTATTTT
NA,NA,TRBJ2-7,TRBV28,CASTGPFSYEQYF,TGTGCCAGCACGGGTCCATTCTCCTACGAGCAGTACTTC
NA,NA,TRBJ1-2,TRBV25-1,CASSSDRPNYGYTF,TGTGCCAGCAGTAGCGACAGGCCTAACTATGGCTACACCTTC
few,TRBD1,TRBJ2-7,TRBV28,CASSMIQGTQGEQYF,TGTGCCAGCAGCATGATACAGGGGACACAAGGGGAGCAGTACTTC
once,NA,TRBJ2-1,TRBV6-5,CASRDRDYGEQFF,TGTGCCAGCAGGGATCGGGATTATGGTGAGCAGTTCTTC
few,TRBD1,TRBJ1-1,TRBV27,CASSLWDRGPEAFF,TGTGCCAGCAGTTTATGGGACAGGGGGCCGGAGGCTTTCTTT
once,NA,TRBJ1-1,TRBV5-4,CASSWGGNTEAFF,TGTGCCAGCAGCTGGGGAGGGAACACTGAAGCTTTCTTT
once,NA,TRBJ1-5,TRBV27,CASSFRGRDQPQHF,TGTGCCAGCAGTTTTAGGGGAAGGGATCAGCCCCAGCATTTT
NA,NA,TRBJ2-7,TRBV15,CATSRDRRPSSYEQYF,TGTGCCACCAGCAGAGACCGGCGGCCGTCCTCCTACGAGCAGTACTTC
NA,NA,TRBJ2-1,TRBV7-2,CASTSSYNEQFF,TGTGCCAGCACTAGCTCCTACAATGAGCAGTTCTTC
NA,TRBD1,TRBJ1-2,TRBV2,CANLTGGRPLYGYTF,TGTGCCAACTTGACAGGGGGCCGTCCCCTTTATGGCTACACCTTC
NA,TRBD2,TRBJ2-3,TRBV9,CASSVASGMRTDTQYF,TGTGCCAGCAGCGTAGCTAGCGGGATGAGAACAGATACGCAGTATTTT
NA,TRBD1,TRBJ1-2,TRBV6-4,CASSDTGGDYGYTF,TGTGCCAGCAGTGATACAGGGGGGGACTATGGCTACACCTTC
NA,NA,TRBJ1-5,TRBV28,CASSLGQRNQPQHF,TGTGCCAGCAGTTTAGGACAGAGAAATCAGCCCCAGCATTTT
NA,TRBD1,TRBJ1-5,TRBV30,CAWSQHRTGIGQPQHF,TGTGCCTGGAGCCAACACCGGACAGGGATAGGTCAGCCCCAGCATTTT
NA,TRBD1,TRBJ1-1,TRBV7-2,CASSWTGWNTEAFF,TGTGCCAGCAGCTGGACAGGCTGGAACACTGAAGCTTTCTTT
NA,TRBD2,TRBJ2-1,TRBV7-8,CAWLAGGGEQFF,TGTGCCTGGCTAGCGGGAGGCGGTGAGCAGTTCTTC
once,TRBD1,TRBJ1-2,TRBV3-1/TRBV3-2,CASSQARQGAGYTF,TGTGCCAGCAGCCAAGCGCGACAGGGTGCAGGCTACACCTTC
few,NA,TRBJ1-1,TRBV7-3,CASSLWEGDYTEAFF,TGTGCCAGCAGCTTATGGGAAGGGGATTACACTGAAGCTTTCTTT